The T cell receptor beta chain described here comes from a study of immune evolution from preneoplasia to lung adenocarcinoma. TCRdb's copy holds only in-frame clones and misses some; the assay was immunoSEQ multiplex PCR. The table has 6,000 to 8,000 clones, about 80% seen once. The CDR3 has 13 amino acids. V lost 1 base and J lost 8, with 8 bases in between. Germline CDR1 LNHNV, CDR2 YYDKDF (reference sequence). The sample comprised FFPE lung adenocarcinoma in situ tissue. This TCR came from a donor aged 70 or over with lung adenocarcinoma. The chain recombines TRBV15 with TRBJ1-4; D is unclear. CDR3 in DNA: TGTGCCACCAGCAGAGGGTTGGGCGAAAAACTGTTTTTT. This codes for CATSRGLGEKLFF.